The 5 T cell receptor beta chains given below trace back to one sample, sequenced in a study of blood T cell repertoires in COVID-19. Profiled with immunoSEQ multiplex PCR; TCRdb holds only in-frame clones, not every one. The sample shows around 50,000 clones, about 89% of them seen only once. The specimen sequenced was peripheral blood. The receptors were sampled from a human donor in a cohort sampled during active COVID-19.

The chain couples TRBV7-9 to TRBJ2-3, with D possibly being TRBD2 (5 bases). This CDR3 region has 17 residues. Germline-derived CDR1 and CDR2 are SEHNR and FQNEAQ (reference sequence). The V and J ends lost 7 bases and 5 bases respectively, with 25 bases between them. The CDR3 loop is CASTRRRALKKGDTQYF. The CDR3 nucleotides are TGTGCCAGCACCCGGAGGAGAGCCCTTAAGAAAGGAGATACGCAGTATTTT.

CDR3 nucleotides: TGTGCCAGTAGGATTCGGGGAGAAGAGCCCCAGCATTTT. It codes for CASRIRGEEPQHF. The chain uses TRBV19 and TRBJ1-5; D is unresolved. CDR3 length: 13 residues. V dropped 6 bases and J dropped 8 bases, with 14 bases sitting between them. CDR1 LNHDA and CDR2 SQIVND come from the germline V gene (reference sequence).

This clone was seen once. This chain links TRBV3-1 (or the pseudogene TRBV3-2) with TRBJ1-1; D is ambiguous. There are 15 residues in the CDR3. Trimming pared 1 base from V and 1 base from J, leaving 10 bases between. Germline values: CDR1 LGHDT, CDR2 YNNKEL (reference sequence). The CDR3 sequence: CASSQAPTGNTEAFF. For the CDR3, the DNA is TGTGCCAGCAGCCAAGCCCCGACGGGGAACACTGAAGCTTTCTTT.

This clone was counted once. The chain joins TRBV6-5 to TRBJ2-1; TRBD2 matches 13 bases. V lost 6 bases to trimming and J lost 5 bases; unmatched junction nucleotides: 4. The germline gives CDR1 MNHEY, CDR2 SVGAGI. CDR3 length: 15 amino acids. CDR3 residues: CASSRTSGGHNEQFF. In DNA form, the CDR3 reads TGTGCCAGCAGCAGGACTAGCGGGGGACACAATGAGCAGTTCTTC.

The chain uses TRBV19 and TRBJ2-5, with TRBD1 identical over 7 bases. CDR1 LNHDA and CDR2 SQIVND come from the germline V gene (reference sequence). V shed 5 bases, J shed 2 bases, and the junction held 8 bases outside the gene matches. This CDR3 is 15 amino acids long. The CDR3 here is CASSLHRGVQETQYF. CDR3 in DNA: TGTGCCAGTAGTCTCCACAGGGGTGTTCAAGAGACCCAGTACTTC.